The T cell receptor beta chain under discussion was sequenced for a study of graft-versus-host responses after intestinal transplantation. Overall study context: Anti-thymocyte globulin was used for induction in all recipients, who then took tacrolimus and steroids for roughly three years.

V shed 2 bases and J 2 bases; nucleotides not matched to a gene: 0. Germline CDR1 is MDHEN and CDR2 is SYDVKM. This CDR3 has 14 residues. Here immunoSEQ multiplex PCR was the method, and the copy in TCRdb shows in-frame clones only, minus some. The profile covers more than 25,000 clones, with 82% appearing a single time and 0.65% to 0.85% taken by the ten largest. This clone was observed a handful of times. The antigen remains unidentified. Study-wide findings and caveats: Early post-transplant declines in HvG were associated with peak levels of circulating GvH clones. Allografts of one patient group, those with graft-donor T cell macrochimerism, had high graft-versus-host to host-versus-graft clonal ratios. GvH clones turned up in recipient marrow; some had shown up first in ileum or blood.

The rearrangement uses TRBV28 and TRBJ2-7; 10 positions match TRBD2. Sequences were derived from unstimulated CD4+ T cells sorted from spleen or lymph node cells, sampled before intestinal transplant. The sequence derives from a human donor who received an intestinal transplant. The CDR3 DNA follows: TGTGCCAGCAGTTTACTAGCGGGAGCCTACGAGCAGTACTTC. Translated, it gives CASSLLAGAYEQYF.